This TCR beta chain stems from a study of early T cells in non-severe SARS-CoV-2 infection. This clonotype was picked up many times. Separate cDNA molecules each had unique molecular identifiers attached to them. MiXCR, applied by TCRdb to the 5' RACE reads, yields one record per CDR3 protein. The profile shows roughly 41,000 distinct CDR3 sequences, 5% to 6.5% of them singletons. Losses at the gene ends were 5 bases for V and 2 bases for J; bases not matched to a gene: 7. This CDR3 comprises 15 residues. The germline CDR1 and CDR2 sequences are SGHKS and YYEKEE (reference sequence). This chain uses TRBV5-5 with TRBJ1-2; 9 nucleotides agree with TRBD1. Sequencing was carried out using whole blood. The clonotype originates from an adult who was a healthcare worker with PCR-confirmed SARS-CoV-2 infection or an uninfected control (not recorded which). The CDR3 loop is CASSPTGTGNYGYTF. CDR3 DNA: TGTGCCAGCAGTCCTACCGGGACAGGGAACTATGGCTACACCTTC.